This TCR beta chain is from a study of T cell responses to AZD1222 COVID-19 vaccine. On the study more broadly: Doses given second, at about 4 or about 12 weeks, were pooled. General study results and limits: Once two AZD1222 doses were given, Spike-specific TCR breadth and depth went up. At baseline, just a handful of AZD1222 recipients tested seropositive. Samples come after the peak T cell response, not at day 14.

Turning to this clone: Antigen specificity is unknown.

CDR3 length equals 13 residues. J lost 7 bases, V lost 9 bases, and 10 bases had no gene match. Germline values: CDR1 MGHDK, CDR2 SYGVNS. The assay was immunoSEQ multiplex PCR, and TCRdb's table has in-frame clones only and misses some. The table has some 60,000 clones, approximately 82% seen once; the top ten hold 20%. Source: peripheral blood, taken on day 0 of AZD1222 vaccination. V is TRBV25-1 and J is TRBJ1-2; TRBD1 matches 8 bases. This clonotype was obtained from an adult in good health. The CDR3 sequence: CASVDREAAGYTF. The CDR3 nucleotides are TGTGCCAGTGTGGACAGGGAGGCTGCTGGCTACACCTTC.